This T cell receptor beta chain was found in a study of memory CD4+ T cells and cytomegalovirus serostatus. Study information: This sample comes from healthy Belgian adults, under 10 CMV seropositive, 24 seronegative. Broader study findings: The CMV-associated TCR signature appears largely within the CD4+ memory repertoire.

Concerning this clone: What it binds is unknown.

Sequencing used immunoSEQ multiplex PCR; TCRdb keeps in-frame clones, though not all of them. Among about 64,000 clones listed, roughly three quarters were seen once. Single viable CD3+CD4+CD8-CD45RO+ cells were sorted as the memory CD4+ T cells. Serum IgG to CMV pp150, pp28, p38 and p52 defined serostatus. Sequenced input: memory CD4+ T cells from blood. The clonotype comes from an adult in good health and CMV-seronegative.

In nucleotides, the CDR3 is TGTGCCAGCAGTGAGCCCGGACAGGGGTCCTACGAGCAGTACTTC. Its translation is CASSEPGQGSYEQYF. This sequence joins TRBV6-1 and TRBJ2-7; 9 bases line up with TRBD1. Trimming removed 3 bases from V and 1 base from J; junction bases left unmatched: 4. The germline V gene has CDR1 MNHNS and CDR2 SASEGT. CDR3 length: 15 amino acids.